A single sample is the source of the 18 T cell receptor beta chains below, sequenced in a study of somatic mutations in cytotoxic T cells in rheumatoid arthritis. The protocol was immunoSEQ multiplex PCR, while the TCRdb copy is restricted to in-frame clones and leaves out a portion. In the table there are approximately 11,000 clones, over 65% of which are singletons. Sequencing was carried out using CD8+ T cells sorted from blood. The receptors shown here come from a woman between 40 and 55 years old in good health.

The chain employs TRBV27 and TRBJ2-7, with D unresolved. V lost 0 bases and J lost 6, with 9 bases in between. Germline CDR1 reads MNHEY; CDR2 reads SMNVEV (reference sequence). This CDR3 has 13 amino acids. The CDR3 here is CASSLSWPSEQYF. For the CDR3, the DNA is TGTGCCAGCAGTTTATCGTGGCCTAGCGAGCAGTACTTC.

The chain uses TRBV6-1 and TRBJ2-3, with 10 bases identical to TRBD2. Germline CDR1 MNHNS, CDR2 SASEGT. The V gene end was trimmed by 2 bases and the J gene end by 4 bases; junction bases not matched to a gene: 15. The CDR3 has 19 amino acids. CDR3 in DNA: TGTGCCAGCAGTGAACTAGCGGGAGTATTGTCCTTGCCCTCAGATACGCAGTATTTT. This translates into CASSELAGVLSLPSDTQYF.

The V call is TRBV5-4, the J call TRBJ2-3, with TRBD1 matching over 7 bases. CDR3 size: 14 residues. Germline CDR1 SGHNT, CDR2 YYREEE (reference sequence). Trimming removed 4 bases from V and 4 bases from J; junction bases left unmatched: 6. CDR3 in amino acids: CASSLDRLPDTQYF. CDR3 nucleotides: TGTGCCAGCAGCCTGGACAGGTTACCAGATACGCAGTATTTT.

The table lists this clone with a count of one. The chain's CDR3 is CASSLSDTQYF. The CDR3 DNA reads TGTGCCAGCAGCTTGTCAGATACGCAGTATTTT. V gene TRBV11-1 combines with J gene TRBJ2-3; D is ambiguous. This CDR3 contains 11 residues. Trimming took off 3 bases at V and 4 bases at J, with 2 bases between the two ends. Germline loops: CDR1 SGHAT, CDR2 FQDESV (reference sequence).

The chain recombines TRBV18 with TRBJ2-7; D is ambiguous. The CDR3 has 14 residues. V dropped 4 bases and J dropped 3 bases, with 13 bases sitting between them. Germline V gene sequence: CDR1 KGHSH, CDR2 LQKENI. DNA of the CDR3: TGTGCCAGCTCACTGCATCCGGCTGACTACGAGCAGTACTTC. It yields the protein CASSLHPADYEQYF.

This rearrangement joins TRBV19 to TRBJ1-3; D is unclear. The V gene lost 0 bases and the J gene lost 0 bases, with 24 bases spanning the gap. The CDR3 contains 21 residues. Germline values: CDR1 LNHDA, CDR2 SQIVND (reference sequence). CDR3 sequence (DNA): TGTGCCAGTAGTATAGATTCGTGGGCCTTGGTCCGCCGTGACTCTGGAAACACCATATATTTT. It translates to CASSIDSWALVRRDSGNTIYF.

The chain combines TRBV6-1 with TRBJ2-3; D is unresolved. Germline V CDR1 and CDR2: MNHNS, SASEGT. V lost 0 bases, J lost 0 bases, and 10 bases lay in between. This CDR3 has 16 amino acids. CDR3 DNA: TGTGCCAGCAGTGAAGCCCGATGGGATAGCACAGATACGCAGTATTTT. Its protein product is CASSEARWDSTDTQYF.

The V gene is TRBV29-1, the J gene TRBJ2-2; TRBD1 agrees at 8 bases. The CDR3 runs 14 residues. After removal of 6 bases from V and 4 bases from J, the junction contained 7 bases not matched to a gene. CDR1 and CDR2 (germline): SQVTM, ANQGSEA. The CDR3 DNA reads TGCAGCGTAGAGGACAGGGACGGCACCGGGGAGCTGTTTTTT. It is translated as CSVEDRDGTGELFF.

This clone came up once. The chain joins TRBV6-5 to TRBJ2-2; 11 bases are a match to TRBD1. Germline V gives CDR1 MNHEY, CDR2 SVGAGI. The CDR3 runs to 16 residues. V trimming: 2 bases; J trimming: 4 bases; junction bases outside the gene matches: 3. CDR3 residues: CASSYKDRGPTGELFF. In nucleotides, the CDR3 is TGTGCCAGCAGTTACAAGGACAGGGGGCCCACCGGGGAGCTGTTTTTT.

This chain links TRBV5-1 with TRBJ2-1; TRBD1 matches 8 bases. The germline gives CDR1 SGHRS, CDR2 YFSETQ. The CDR3 loop spans 14 amino acids. Unmatched junction bases numbered 7, after V lost 3 bases and J lost 8 bases. Here the CDR3 reads CASSSGQGLDEQFF. As DNA, the CDR3 is TGCGCCAGCAGCTCCGGACAGGGTTTGGATGAGCAGTTCTTC. The full variable domain, rest sourced from reference TRBV5-1 and TRBJ2-1, is KAGVTQTPRYLIKTRGQQVTLSCSPISGHRSVSWYQQTPGQGLQFLFEYFSETQRNKGNFPGRFSGRQFSNSRSEMNVSTLELGDSALYLCASSSGQGLDEQFFGPGTRLTVL.

This chain joins TRBV4-1 and TRBJ1-5; no clear D gene. V dropped 4 bases and J dropped 1 base, with 5 bases sitting between them. Germline V gene sequence: CDR1 MGHRA, CDR2 YSYEKL. This CDR3 spans 13 amino acids. CDR3 in DNA: TGCGCCAGCAGCCTTAGGAGCAATCAGCCCCAGCATTTT. Amino acid sequence: CASSLRSNQPQHF.

The gene calls are TRBV5-1 and TRBJ1-1, with D perhaps TRBD1 (5 bases). Looked up from germline, CDR1 is SGHRS and CDR2 is YFSETQ. The CDR3 runs to 15 residues. V lost 0 bases and J lost 4, with 13 bases in between. Here the CDR3 DNA reads TGCGCCAGCAGCTTGGTACACGCGGGGGGCACTGAAGCTTTCTTT. Translating it yields CASSLVHAGGTEAFF.

The CDR3 DNA reads as TGTGCCACCAGCGGCCTTACAGGGGGCACAAAACTGTTTTTT. Its translation is CATSGLTGGTKLFF. The V gene is TRBV15, the J gene TRBJ1-4, with 9 positions matching TRBD1. Germline CDR1 and CDR2: LNHNV and YYDKDF (reference sequence). The CDR3 is 14 residues long. V lost 5 bases and J lost 10; bases outside the gene matches: 8.

This clone was seen a single time. The rearrangement uses TRBV2 and TRBJ1-1, with D unresolved. Trimming stripped 5 bases from V and 5 bases from J, with 9 bases between. CDR1 SNHLY and CDR2 FYNNEI come from the germline V gene. The CDR3 consists of 12 residues. CDR3 bases: TGTGCCAGCAGTTTGGTTAGGACTGAAGCTTTCTTT. It specifies CASSLVRTEAFF.

The rearrangement uses TRBV28 and TRBJ1-5; D gene uncertain. Per germline, CDR1 MDHEN and CDR2 SYDVKM. The V end was cut by 8 bases, the J end by 0 bases, with 11 bases between. CDR3 size: 14 residues. The CDR3 sequence is CASRYIYSNQPQHF. CDR3 in DNA: TGTGCCAGCCGATATATTTATAGCAATCAGCCCCAGCATTTT.

The chain has TRBV15 and TRBJ2-7, with TRBD1 as a possible D gene (5 bases). Trimming shortened V by 5 bases and J by 3 bases, and 11 bases separated the two germline ends. CDR3 size: 13 residues. CDR1 and CDR2 from the germline V gene are LNHNV and YYDKDF (reference sequence). In DNA form, the CDR3 reads TGTGCCACCAGCGCAGGGAATGGCTACGAGCAGTACTTC. It codes for CATSAGNGYEQYF. Combining the CDR3 with reference TRBV15 and TRBJ2-7 gives the whole variable domain DAMVIQNPRYQVTQFGKPVTLSCSQTLNHNVMYWYQQKSSQAPKLLFHYYDKDFNNEADTPDNFQSRRPNTSFCFLDIRSPGLGDTAMYLCATSAGNGYEQYFGPGTRLTVT.

The chain has TRBV30 and TRBJ2-5; TRBD2 aligns across 10 bases. V shed 5 bases, J shed 7 bases, and the junction held 16 bases outside the gene matches. The CDR3 has 16 residues. The germline CDR1 and CDR2 sequences are GTSNPN and SVGIG (reference sequence). The CDR3 is CAWGGTSETPSGTQYF. The CDR3 coding sequence is TGTGCCTGGGGGGGGACTAGCGAGACGCCTTCGGGGACCCAGTACTTC.

This chain uses TRBV13 with TRBJ2-3; 13 bases line up with TRBD2. There are 16 residues in the CDR3. V was clipped by 3 bases and J by 2 bases; unmatched bases: 2. Germline assignment: CDR1 PRHDT and CDR2 FYEKMQ (reference sequence). CDR3 in amino acids: CASSLGLAGLTDTQYF. The CDR3 DNA is TGTGCCAGCAGCTTGGGACTAGCGGGACTCACAGATACGCAGTATTTT.